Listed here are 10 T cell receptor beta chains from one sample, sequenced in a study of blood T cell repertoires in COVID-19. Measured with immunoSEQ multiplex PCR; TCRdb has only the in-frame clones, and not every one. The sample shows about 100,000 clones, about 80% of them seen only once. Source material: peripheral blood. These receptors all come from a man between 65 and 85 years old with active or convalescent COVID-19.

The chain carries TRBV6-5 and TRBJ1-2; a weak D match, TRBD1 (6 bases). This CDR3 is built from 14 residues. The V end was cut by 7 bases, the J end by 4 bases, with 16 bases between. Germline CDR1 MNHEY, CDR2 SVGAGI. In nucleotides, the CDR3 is TGTGCCAGCACTAGGACAGTTGAACCCTATGGCTACACCTTC. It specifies CASTRTVEPYGYTF.

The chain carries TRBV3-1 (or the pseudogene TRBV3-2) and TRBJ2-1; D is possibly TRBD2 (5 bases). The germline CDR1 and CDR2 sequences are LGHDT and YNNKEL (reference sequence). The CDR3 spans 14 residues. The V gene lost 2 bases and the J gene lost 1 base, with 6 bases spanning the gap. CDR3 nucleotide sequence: TGTGCCAGCAGCCAAAGCGGTTCCTACAATGAGCAGTTCTTC. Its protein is CASSQSGSYNEQFF.

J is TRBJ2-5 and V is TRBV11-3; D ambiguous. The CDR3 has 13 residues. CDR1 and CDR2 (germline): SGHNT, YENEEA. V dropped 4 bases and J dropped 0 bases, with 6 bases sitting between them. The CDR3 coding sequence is TGTGCCAGCAGCTCTTCTCACCAAGAGACCCAGTACTTC. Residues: CASSSSHQETQYF.

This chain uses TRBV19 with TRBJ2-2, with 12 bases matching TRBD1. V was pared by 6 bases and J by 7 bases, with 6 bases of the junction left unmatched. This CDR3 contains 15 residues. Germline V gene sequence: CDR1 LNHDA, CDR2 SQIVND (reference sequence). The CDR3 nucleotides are TGTGCCAGTAGGGGACAGGGGGCCCCTCACGGGGAGCTGTTTTTT. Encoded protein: CASRGQGAPHGELFF.

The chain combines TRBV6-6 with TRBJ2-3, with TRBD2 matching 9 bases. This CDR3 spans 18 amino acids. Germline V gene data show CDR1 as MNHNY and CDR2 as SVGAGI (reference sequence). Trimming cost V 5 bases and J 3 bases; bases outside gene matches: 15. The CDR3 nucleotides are TGTGCCAGCAGTCCTCTAGCGGGGAGGGCCACTTTGACAGATACGCAGTATTTT. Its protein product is CASSPLAGRATLTDTQYF.

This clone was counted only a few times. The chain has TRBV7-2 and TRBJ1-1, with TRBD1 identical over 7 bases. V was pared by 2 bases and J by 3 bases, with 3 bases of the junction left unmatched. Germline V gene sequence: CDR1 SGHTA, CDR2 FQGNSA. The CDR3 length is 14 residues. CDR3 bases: TGTGCCAGCAGCTTACAAGGACAGGACACTGAAGCTTTCTTT. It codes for CASSLQGQDTEAFF.

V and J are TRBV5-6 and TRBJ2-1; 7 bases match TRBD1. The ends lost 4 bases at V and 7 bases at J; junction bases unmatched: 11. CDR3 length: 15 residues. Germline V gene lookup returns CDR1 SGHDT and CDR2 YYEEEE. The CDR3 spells CASSIGTGEWNEQFF. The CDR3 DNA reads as TGTGCCAGCAGCATTGGTACAGGGGAGTGGAATGAGCAGTTCTTC.

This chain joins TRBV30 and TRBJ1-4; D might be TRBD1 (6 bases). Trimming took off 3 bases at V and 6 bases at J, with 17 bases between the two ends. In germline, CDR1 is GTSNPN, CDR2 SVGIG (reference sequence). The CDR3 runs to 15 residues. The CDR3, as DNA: TGTGCCTGGAGCCCAAGTAGCCAGGGGCATGAAAAACTGTTTTTT. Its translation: CAWSPSSQGHEKLFF.

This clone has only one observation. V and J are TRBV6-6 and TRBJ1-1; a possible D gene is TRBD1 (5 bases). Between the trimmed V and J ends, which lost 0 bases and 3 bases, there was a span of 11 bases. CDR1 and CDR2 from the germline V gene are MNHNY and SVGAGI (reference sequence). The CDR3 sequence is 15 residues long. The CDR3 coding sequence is TGTGCCAGCAGTTACTCGAGGCCGGGGGACACTGAAGCTTTCTTT. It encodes CASSYSRPGDTEAFF.

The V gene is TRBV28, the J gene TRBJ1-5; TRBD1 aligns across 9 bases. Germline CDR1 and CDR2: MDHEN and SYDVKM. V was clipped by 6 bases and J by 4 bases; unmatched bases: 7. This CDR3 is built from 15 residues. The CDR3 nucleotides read TGTGCCAGCAGCATGGGACAGGGAGTTAATCAGCCCCAGCATTTT. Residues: CASSMGQGVNQPQHF. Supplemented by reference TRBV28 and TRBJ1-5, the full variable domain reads DVKVTQSSRYLVKRTGEKVFLECVQDMDHENMFWYRQDPGLGLRLIYFSYDVKMKEKGDIPEGYSVSREKKERFSLILESASTNQTSMYLCASSMGQGVNQPQHFGDGTRLSIL.